One sample yielded the 19 T cell receptor beta chains listed below, sequenced in a study of cytomegalovirus exposure and HLA in healthy donors. The study ran its PCR with 60 Vbeta and 13 Jbeta primers. Clones were read by immunoSEQ multiplex PCR, and TCRdb kept only the in-frame ones, dropping some. This table holds some 160,000 clones, about 80% found once. The sequencing input was PBMCs. Receptor source: a man over 45 in good health and CMV-seropositive.

The chain uses TRBV30 and TRBJ1-2; D remains ambiguous. This CDR3 is 12 amino acids long. The V gene lost 0 bases and the J gene lost 2 bases, with 4 bases spanning the gap. Germline-derived CDR1 and CDR2 are GTSNPN and SVGIG (reference sequence). CDR3 sequence reads: CAWSVQNYGYTF. The CDR3 DNA reads as TGTGCCTGGAGTGTACAGAACTATGGCTACACCTTC.

This clone appeared a few times. The chain links TRBV4-1 to TRBJ1-2; the D is unclear. In germline, CDR1 is MGHRA, CDR2 YSYEKL. The CDR3 runs 13 residues. Between the trimmed V and J ends, which lost 4 bases and 3 bases, there was a span of 9 bases. In DNA, the CDR3 is TGCGCCAGCAGCCGTCCGGGAGACTATGGCTACACCTTC. It encodes CASSRPGDYGYTF.

The genes are TRBV7-2 and TRBJ1-1; a possible D gene is TRBD1 (5 bases). The germline V gene has CDR1 SGHTA and CDR2 FQGNSA. The CDR3 loop spans 15 amino acids. V lost 5 bases, J lost 0 bases, and 13 bases lay in between. Here the CDR3 DNA reads TGTGCCAGCAGCCCCGGCGGGGGGATGAACACTGAAGCTTTCTTT. This codes for CASSPGGGMNTEAFF. The whole variable domain, filled in from reference TRBV7-2 and TRBJ1-1, reads GAGVSQSPSNKVTEKGKDVELRCDPISGHTALYWYRQSLGQGLEFLIYFQGNSAPDKSGLPSDRFSAERTGGSVSTLTIQRTQQEDSAVYLCASSPGGGMNTEAFFGQGTRLTVV.

J is TRBJ2-3 and V is TRBV27, with 7 bases that match TRBD1. Germline lookup yields CDR1 MNHEY and CDR2 SMNVEV (reference sequence). The CDR3 loop spans 14 amino acids. The V segment lost 3 bases and the J segment 3 bases; nucleotides outside the gene matches: 3. The CDR3 region has the DNA TGTGCCAGCAGTTTCCAGGGGGAGACAGATACGCAGTATTTT. Translated: CASSFQGETDTQYF.

This clone was seen more than once but under ten times. The V gene is TRBV5-1, the J gene TRBJ2-7; weak D call: TRBD2 (7 bases). The CDR3 has 12 residues. Germline V gene data show CDR1 as SGHRS and CDR2 as YFSETQ. V was clipped by 6 bases and J by 2 bases, with 9 bases between them. In nucleotides, the CDR3 is TGCGCCAGCATGGGGGGGCCCTACGAGCAGTACTTC. Its translation is CASMGGPYEQYF.

The chain uses TRBV7-9 and TRBJ1-5; 7 nucleotides match TRBD1. The V gene's germline CDR1 is SEHNR and CDR2 FQNEAQ (reference sequence). The V and J ends lost 5 bases and 4 bases, in that order; junction bases with no gene match: 11. The CDR3 is 16 amino acids. The CDR3 here is CASSRFPGGSNQPQHF. The CDR3 bases are TGTGCCAGCAGCAGATTTCCAGGGGGTAGTAATCAGCCCCAGCATTTT.

This chain joins TRBV7-8 and TRBJ2-1, with TRBD2 matching over 8 bases. Germline assignment: CDR1 SGHVS and CDR2 FQNEAQ. The V and J ends lost 2 bases and 0 bases, in that order; junction bases with no gene match: 6. The CDR3 has 17 residues. The CDR3 protein is CASSLWVAGSSYNEQFF. As DNA, the CDR3 is TGTGCCAGCAGCTTATGGGTAGCGGGGAGCTCCTACAATGAGCAGTTCTTC.

The chain carries TRBV10-1 and TRBJ2-2; 11 nucleotides align to TRBD2. In germline, CDR1 is WNHNN, CDR2 SYGVQD (reference sequence). The CDR3 loop spans 17 amino acids. J lost 7 bases, V lost 0 bases, and 7 bases had no gene match. The CDR3 DNA follows: TGCGCCAGCAGTGAGTCTAGCGGGGGGGCGGTTATCGGGGAGCTGTTTTTT. It yields the protein CASSESSGGAVIGELFF.

The CDR3 protein is CASSNRGVNTGELFF. The CDR3 DNA reads as TGTGCCAGCAGCAACCGGGGGGTCAACACCGGGGAGCTGTTTTTT. V and J are TRBV11-1 and TRBJ2-2, with 7 bases lining up with TRBD2. With V trimmed by 5 bases and J by 2 bases, 5 bases remained unmatched. This CDR3 is 15 amino acids long. The V gene's germline CDR1 is SGHAT and CDR2 FQDESV (reference sequence). Using reference TRBV11-1 and TRBJ2-2 for the parts outside the CDR3, the full variable domain is EAEVAQSPRYKITEKSQAVAFWCDPISGHATLYWYRQILGQGPELLVQFQDESVVDDSQLPKDRFSAERLKGVDSTLKIQPAELGDSAMYLCASSNRGVNTGELFFGEGSRLTVL.

The chain joins TRBV11-3 to TRBJ2-1; 7 bases agree with TRBD1. The CDR3 loop spans 15 amino acids. Germline CDR1 reads SGHNT; CDR2 reads YENEEA. V shed 4 bases and J 6 bases; nucleotides not matched to a gene: 9. As DNA, the CDR3 is TGTGCCAGCAGCTCAAAGACAGGGTTTATCAATGAGCAGTTCTTC. Amino acid sequence: CASSSKTGFINEQFF.

V gene TRBV7-9 combines with J gene TRBJ1-2; weak D call: TRBD1 (5 bases). Germline V gene data show CDR1 as SEHNR and CDR2 as FQNEAQ (reference sequence). The length of the CDR3 is 13 residues. Trimming cost V 1 base and J 7 bases, with 10 bases left between them. In DNA form, the CDR3 reads TGTGCCAGCAGCTTAGTGGAGGGGTCTGGCTACACCTTC. Translation gives CASSLVEGSGYTF.

The chain combines TRBV6-5 with TRBJ1-4; D not resolved. The V gene lost 4 bases and the J gene lost 10 bases, with 16 bases spanning the gap. There are 14 residues in the CDR3. In germline, CDR1 is MNHEY, CDR2 SVGAGI. CDR3 DNA: TGTGCCAGCAGTTCTTCCGACGGGTGGGTAAAACTGTTTTTT. Residues: CASSSSDGWVKLFF.

This clone has only a few counts. CDR3 sequence: CASRDRQNTEAFF. As DNA, the CDR3 is TGCGCCAGCAGAGACAGGCAGAACACTGAAGCTTTCTTT. The chain combines TRBV4-3 with TRBJ1-1, with a weak D call TRBD1 (6 bases). This CDR3 spans 13 amino acids. Looked up from germline, CDR1 is LGHNA and CDR2 is YSLEER. V was clipped by 6 bases and J by 1 base, with 9 bases between them.

V is TRBV15 and J is TRBJ2-3; D unresolved. V was trimmed by 0 bases and J by 0 bases, leaving 7 bases between them. CDR1 LNHNV and CDR2 YYDKDF come from the germline V gene (reference sequence). The CDR3 extends over 15 amino acids. This CDR3 reads CATSRDPQSTDTQYF. The DNA for the CDR3 is TGTGCCACCAGCAGAGATCCCCAAAGCACAGATACGCAGTATTTT.

This chain connects TRBV4-2 to TRBJ2-5; D gene unclear. Looked up from germline, CDR1 is LGHNA and CDR2 is YNFKEQ. Trimming left V 0 bases short and J 7 bases short, with 15 bases between. This CDR3 is 15 amino acids long. CDR3 DNA sequence: TGTGCCAGCAGCCAAGATGGTAGTAGGCCGGGGACCCAGTACTTC. This encodes CASSQDGSRPGTQYF.

The rearrangement links TRBV10-3 to TRBJ1-5, with D hard to call. From germline, CDR1 is ENHRY and CDR2 SYGVKD. The CDR3 has 15 amino acids. V dropped 2 bases and J dropped 6 bases, with 14 bases sitting between them. CDR3 sequence: CAISEPIAGVQPQHF. The CDR3 coding sequence is TGTGCCATCAGTGAGCCGATAGCCGGGGTTCAGCCCCAGCATTTT.

The count of this clone is one. The chain couples TRBV5-1 to TRBJ1-2; no definite D call. Germline CDR1 SGHRS, CDR2 YFSETQ. The CDR3 consists of 13 residues. Trimming pared 2 bases from V and 3 bases from J, leaving 8 bases between. The CDR3 DNA is TGCGCCAGCAGCTTTTCCGGTTACTATGGCTACACCTTC. It specifies CASSFSGYYGYTF.

This clone was recorded once. This sequence joins TRBV9 and TRBJ1-2; 7 positions match TRBD1. The V gene's germline CDR1 is SGDLS and CDR2 YYNGEE. J lost 2 bases, V lost 3 bases, and 7 bases had no gene match. This CDR3 has 15 residues. In DNA form, the CDR3 reads TGTGCCAGCAGCGAAGGACAGGACGCGAACTATGGCTACACCTTC. It codes for CASSEGQDANYGYTF.

The rearrangement joins TRBV5-1 to TRBJ2-7; possibly TRBD1 for D (5 bases). This CDR3 spans 15 amino acids. V was clipped by 0 bases and J by 3 bases, with 13 bases between them. Per the germline V gene, CDR1 is SGHRS and CDR2 is YFSETQ. The CDR3: CASSLDGRDSYEQYF. The CDR3 DNA is TGCGCCAGCAGCTTGGACGGCCGAGACAGCTACGAGCAGTACTTC.